Shown below are 29 T cell receptor beta chains from a single sample sequenced in a study of OX40 agonist ivuxolimab in advanced cancers. Clones were sequenced by immunoSEQ multiplex PCR, and TCRdb holds only the in-frame ones, with some missing. The data show roughly 55,000 clones, with 80% seen just once and 4% to 5% held by the top ten. The sequenced sample was CD4+ or CD8+ T cells sorted from blood, obtained in a trial of the OX40 agonist ivuxolimab. The origin of the receptors is an adult with an advanced solid tumor such as melanoma, head and neck, liver or kidney cancer.

The chain links TRBV5-1 to TRBJ2-1; D remains unclear. The CDR3 is made up of 15 amino acids. With 1 base removed from V and 1 base from J, the gap between germline ends came to 9 bases. CDR1 and CDR2 from the germline V gene are SGHRS and YFSETQ. The CDR3: CASSLFLGSYNEQFF. CDR3 nucleotides: TGCGCCAGCAGCTTGTTTTTGGGGTCCTACAATGAGCAGTTCTTC.

The J gene is TRBJ1-3, the V gene TRBV7-2; D gene unclear. Germline assignment: CDR1 SGHTA and CDR2 FQGNSA. The CDR3 totals 15 residues. Trimming stripped 3 bases from V and 0 bases from J, with 9 bases between. In DNA form, the CDR3 reads TGTGCCAGCAGCTTCTCTCGCGACTCTGGAAACACCATATATTTT. It specifies CASSFSRDSGNTIYF.

This clone was counted a single time. The chain combines TRBV7-2 with TRBJ2-6; 8 bases are shared with TRBD1. There are 18 residues in the CDR3. Trimming took 5 bases from V and 1 from J; bases not matched to a gene: 10. Germline CDR1 reads SGHTA; CDR2 reads FQGNSA. CDR3 bases: TGTGCCAGCAGCACGAGGACAGGGTCTCTTTCTGGGGCCAACGTCCTGACTTTC. Encoded protein: CASSTRTGSLSGANVLTF.

This clone has just one count. The chain employs TRBV25-1 and TRBJ1-6, with 7 bases fitting TRBD1. The junction had 21 bases not matched to a gene; V was cut back by 6 bases and J by 13 bases. The CDR3 totals 17 residues. The germline V gene encodes CDR1 MGHDK and CDR2 SYGVNS. CDR3 DNA sequence: TGTGCCAGCAGGACCACCCCCCCCCACAAAGGGGGCTCTCCCCTCCACTTT. Translation: CASRTTPPHKGGSPLHF.

The chain joins TRBV2 to TRBJ2-5; D is undetermined. In germline, CDR1 is SNHLY, CDR2 FYNNEI. V was cut by 6 bases and J by 4 bases, with 6 bases left in between. The CDR3 has 11 residues. CDR3: CASSLGETQYF. The CDR3 DNA reads as TGTGCCAGCAGCCTTGGAGAGACCCAGTACTTC.

This sequence joins TRBV6-5 and TRBJ1-6, with 7 bases matching TRBD1. Losses at the gene ends were 2 bases for V and 18 bases for J; bases not matched to a gene: 4. The CDR3 sequence is 11 residues long. Germline CDR1 reads MNHEY; CDR2 reads SVGAGI. CDR3 region: CASSYGTEHHF. CDR3 DNA sequence: TGTGCCAGCAGTTACGGGACAGAACACCACTTT.

This chain connects TRBV19 to TRBJ2-2, with TRBD2 matching over 8 bases. Per the germline V gene, CDR1 is LNHDA and CDR2 is SQIVND (reference sequence). CDR3 length: 16 residues. J lost 4 bases, V lost 3 bases, and 7 bases had no gene match. The CDR3 DNA follows: TGTGCCAGTAGTATTAGAGCGGGGGCTGGCACCGGGGAGCTGTTTTTT. Translation gives CASSIRAGAGTGELFF.

This chain links TRBV27 with TRBJ2-3; tentatively, D is TRBD1 (5 bases). The CDR3 length is 12 residues. CDR1 is MNHEY, CDR2 SMNVEV, per germline (reference sequence). The V and J ends lost 4 bases and 6 bases respectively, with 8 bases between them. CDR3 in amino acids: CASSWNRDTQYF. In DNA, the CDR3 is TGTGCCAGCAGTTGGAACAGGGATACGCAGTATTTT.

The CDR3 here is CASTIGPEEQFF. CDR3 bases: TGTGCCAGCACTATAGGACCTGAAGAGCAGTTCTTC. This sequence joins TRBV7-9 and TRBJ2-1; D is uncertain. The CDR3 has 12 residues. Trimming took off 7 bases at V and 10 bases at J, with 14 bases between the two ends. The germline CDR1 and CDR2 sequences are SEHNR and FQNEAQ (reference sequence).

This clone has a handful of counts. J is TRBJ1-5 and V is TRBV30, with D tentatively TRBD1 (5 bases). Trimming took off 5 bases at V and 7 bases at J, with 9 bases between the two ends. The CDR3 length is 11 residues. CDR1 is GTSNPN, CDR2 SVGIG, per germline (reference sequence). The CDR3 nucleotides read TGTGCCTGGGGGGCGGGCCAGCCCCAGCATTTT. Protein sequence: CAWGAGQPQHF.

In this sample, this clone turned up a few times. The chain links TRBV9 to TRBJ2-3, with 15 bases identical to TRBD2. Germline values: CDR1 SGDLS, CDR2 YYNGEE. The CDR3 loop spans 20 amino acids. Trimming removed 0 bases from V and 4 bases from J; junction bases left unmatched: 12. CDR3 region: CASSVEEGTSGRRRPDTQYF. As DNA, the CDR3 is TGTGCCAGCAGCGTAGAGGAAGGGACTAGCGGGAGGAGGAGGCCAGATACGCAGTATTTT.

The genes are TRBV5-1 and TRBJ2-1, with 9 bases fitting TRBD2. There are 15 residues in the CDR3. Germline lookup yields CDR1 SGHRS and CDR2 YFSETQ. Unmatched junction bases numbered 12, after V lost 10 bases and J lost 4 bases. The CDR3: CARGGGLDGYNEQFF. The CDR3, as DNA: TGCGCCCGCGGGGGGGGACTCGACGGTTACAATGAGCAGTTCTTC.

This chain connects TRBV27 to TRBJ1-2; D is unclear. Trimming cost V 4 bases and J 4 bases, with 7 bases left between them. The CDR3 consists of 12 residues. Germline assignment: CDR1 MNHEY and CDR2 SMNVEV (reference sequence). CDR3: CASSSLFYGYTF. CDR3 in DNA: TGTGCCAGCAGTTCCCTTTTCTATGGCTACACCTTC.

CDR3 in amino acids: CAWSGVIVNEQFF. In nucleotides, the CDR3 is TGTGCCTGGAGTGGTGTAATTGTGAATGAGCAGTTCTTC. The V gene is TRBV30, the J gene TRBJ2-1; D not certain. V was trimmed by 1 base and J by 7 bases, leaving 11 bases between them. This CDR3 has 13 amino acids. Germline CDR1 reads GTSNPN; CDR2 reads SVGIG (reference sequence).

V is TRBV7-3 and J is TRBJ2-3, with TRBD2 as a possible D gene (5 bases). This CDR3 has 16 residues. From germline, CDR1 is SGHTA and CDR2 FQGTGA. Trimming cost V 2 bases and J 0 bases, with 12 bases left between them. The CDR3 bases are TGTGCCAGCAGCTTAGGATCGGGGTCTAGCACAGATACGCAGTATTTT. Translating gives CASSLGSGSSTDTQYF.

The chain employs TRBV27 and TRBJ2-7; TRBD1 matches at 8 bases. Germline loops: CDR1 MNHEY, CDR2 SMNVEV (reference sequence). After removal of 8 bases from V and 4 bases from J, the junction contained 7 bases not matched to a gene. The CDR3 has 13 residues. CDR3 in DNA: TGTGCCAGCTCCGGGACAGGAATTTACGAGCAGTACTTC. Translating gives CASSGTGIYEQYF.

The J gene is TRBJ2-5, the V gene TRBV5-1; no clear D. Germline CDR1 SGHRS, CDR2 YFSETQ. The CDR3 consists of 15 residues. Trimming shortened V by 2 bases and J by 1 base, and 12 bases separated the two germline ends. CDR3 loop: CASSFGQPLQETQYF. CDR3 bases: TGCGCCAGCAGCTTTGGCCAGCCTCTCCAAGAGACCCAGTACTTC.

This clone appeared a few times. This chain links TRBV5-6 with TRBJ1-1; weak D call: TRBD1 (6 bases). Germline lookup yields CDR1 SGHDT and CDR2 YYEEEE. The CDR3 length is 16 residues. V was cut by 1 base and J by 7 bases, with 20 bases left in between. The CDR3 nucleotides are TGTGCCAGCAGCTTGTTAGCCCGGACAGCCAGCCGTGAAGCTTTCTTT. Its protein is CASSLLARTASREAFF. Variable domain in full (rest from reference TRBV5-6 and TRBJ1-1): DAGVTQSPTHLIKTRGQQVTLRCSPKSGHDTVSWYQQALGQGPQFIFQYYEEEERQRGNFPDRFSGHQFPNYSSELNVNALLLGDSALYLCASSLLARTASREAFFGQGTRLTVV.

This clone showed up just a few times. The chain has TRBV5-6 and TRBJ1-2; D may be TRBD1 (5 bases). Germline V gene sequence: CDR1 SGHDT, CDR2 YYEEEE. The CDR3 spans 13 residues. Trimming cost V 0 bases and J 3 bases, with 6 bases left between them. Here the CDR3 reads CASSLGQHYGYTF. The CDR3 nucleotides read TGTGCCAGCAGCTTGGGACAGCACTATGGCTACACCTTC.

This chain links TRBV5-1 with TRBJ1-5; TRBD1 aligns across 9 bases. This CDR3 comprises 15 residues. Per germline, CDR1 SGHRS and CDR2 YFSETQ. Germline trimming cut 4 bases from V and 2 bases from J; bases unmatched to any gene: 4. The CDR3 loop reads CASSPGQGGNQPQHF. CDR3 in DNA: TGCGCCAGCAGCCCGGGACAGGGTGGCAATCAGCCCCAGCATTTT.

For the CDR3, the DNA is TGTGCCAGCAGCCCTACCCTCGTGGCGGGGGGGGAGCAGTTCTTC. Translated: CASSPTLVAGGEQFF. The rearrangement links TRBV7-2 to TRBJ2-1, with 9 bases fitting TRBD2. The germline gives CDR1 SGHTA, CDR2 FQGNSA. Germline trimming cut 5 bases from V and 10 bases from J; bases unmatched to any gene: 12. The CDR3 covers 15 residues.

This clone was observed a few times. The J gene is TRBJ2-1, the V gene TRBV4-3; TRBD2 matches 7 bases. Per the germline V gene, CDR1 is LGHNA and CDR2 is YSLEER. Unmatched junction bases numbered 6, after V lost 4 bases and J lost 6 bases. The CDR3 sequence is 14 residues long. Written as DNA, the CDR3 is TGCGCCAGCAGCCTCGGGGGGTCTGGCAATGAGCAGTTCTTC. Amino acid sequence: CASSLGGSGNEQFF.

This clone was counted ten times or more. The chain carries TRBV19 and TRBJ1-5, with TRBD1 identical over 12 bases. The CDR3 runs 17 residues. CDR1 and CDR2 (germline): LNHDA, SQIVND (reference sequence). The trim removed 4 bases at V and 1 base at J, leaving 5 bases unmatched. The CDR3 sequence: CASSKGQGAWSNQPQHF. In DNA, the CDR3 is TGTGCCAGTAGTAAGGGACAGGGGGCATGGAGCAATCAGCCCCAGCATTTT.

V is TRBV6-6 and J is TRBJ1-2; 8 bases are shared with TRBD1. Per germline, CDR1 MNHNY and CDR2 SVGAGI (reference sequence). The CDR3 extends over 13 amino acids. The V and J ends lost 2 bases and 7 bases, in that order; junction bases with no gene match: 3. CDR3 region: CASSYQGAVGYTF. The CDR3 nucleotides are TGTGCCAGCAGTTACCAGGGGGCGGTTGGCTACACCTTC.

The genes are TRBV19 and TRBJ1-2; unclear D gene. The CDR3 consists of 13 residues. V was cut by 5 bases and J by 8 bases, with 15 bases left in between. Germline CDR1 LNHDA, CDR2 SQIVND (reference sequence). The CDR3 protein is CASSSRPEGGYTF. The CDR3 DNA reads as TGTGCCAGTAGTTCCCGACCCGAAGGAGGCTACACCTTC.

The V and J genes are TRBV6-5 and TRBJ1-3; D remains unclear. The V gene's germline CDR1 is MNHEY and CDR2 SVGAGI. Between the trimmed V and J ends, which lost 0 bases and 3 bases, there was a span of 12 bases. The CDR3 runs to 16 residues. The DNA of the CDR3 is TGTGCCAGCAGTTACTCAGAAAAAGCGGGTGGAAACACCATATATTTT. This encodes CASSYSEKAGGNTIYF.

The chain has TRBV5-1 and TRBJ2-5; 7 bases map to TRBD1. The CDR3 contains 15 residues. Germline V gene sequence: CDR1 SGHRS, CDR2 YFSETQ. Losses at the gene ends were 0 bases for V and 2 bases for J; bases not matched to a gene: 4. In DNA form, the CDR3 reads TGCGCCAGCAGCTTGGGTCCGGGACAGCAAGAGACCCAGTACTTC. The encoded protein is CASSLGPGQQETQYF.

This clone has just a few counts. The chain links TRBV6-6 to TRBJ1-2, with TRBD1 identical over 7 bases. Trimming at V came to 4 bases and at J to 6 bases, leaving 8 bases not matched to a gene. Germline V gene sequence: CDR1 MNHNY, CDR2 SVGAGI (reference sequence). The CDR3 is made up of 14 amino acids. The CDR3 DNA reads TGTGCCAGCAGTTCTAACAGGGGCCTCAATGGCTACACCTTC. This sequence encodes CASSSNRGLNGYTF.

The CDR3 region is CASSAGTALTYEQYF. The CDR3, as DNA: TGTGCCAGCAGCGCCGGGACAGCCTTGACCTACGAGCAGTACTTC. V is TRBV11-2 and J is TRBJ2-7, with 7 bases aligning to TRBD1. Germline V CDR1 and CDR2: SGHAT, FQNNGV. The CDR3 loop spans 15 amino acids. Trimming removed 5 bases from V and 2 bases from J; junction bases left unmatched: 9.